This record looks at one T cell receptor beta chain sequence and its context. This clonotype has ten or more counts. There is no known antigen for this receptor. Per-nucleotide qualities are absent, and no much larger clonotype sits a single base away. The protocol used for the library was multiplex PCR. Sequencing was carried out with an Illumina HiSeq 4000. iRepertoire HTBI primers and Arm-PCR amplification of CDR3 regions were used to construct TCR beta libraries. Before sequencing, the PCR products went through gel purification. The study's processing was this. Across samples, 62 TRBV and 13 to 15 TRBJ segments were identified and used for gene usage analysis of CDR3 amino acid clonotypes. COPE and FqMerger were used to merge the filtered high-quality paired reads into contigs. BLAST was used to align contigs to the IMGT TRBV, TRBD and TRBJ reference genes, and CDR3 was defined following IMGT. Any clonotype with a frequency above 0.1% was counted as a highly expanded clone. Shannon entropy served as the measure of repertoire diversity, while the Gini coefficient captured V-J evenness. Public clonotypes were defined as clonotypes shared by more than one individual. TCRdb reprocessing: public reads trimmed at Q25 with fastp, clones called with MiXCR, in-frame beta chains kept. All rows with the same CDR3 protein become a single entry with the most common DNA and genes. Clone size and V and J calls follow TCRdb, not the original study. The sample contains approximately 360,000 distinct CDR3 sequences, roughly 25% of them found a single time. Clones ranked in the top ten supply approximately 30% of the sample.

This sample's time point label indicates: persistent/refractory GD, antithyroid drugs over 5 years with positive TRAb. For both TCR sequencing and RNA sequencing, RNA was extracted from PBMCs in TRIzol. The diagnosis of Graves' disease followed American Thyroid Association guidelines. Recruitment of patients was carried out at an endocrinology department in Xi'an, China. From each patient, around 9 milliliters of peripheral blood was collected into an EDTA anticoagulant tube. Ficoll Paque Plus density gradient separation was used to isolate PBMCs, and no further T cell sorting was performed. An Agilent 2100 Bioanalyzer and agarose gel were used to assess RNA quality, and a NanoDrop 2000 was used to measure RNA concentration. The sample originates from a study of regulatory T cells in long-lasting Graves disease (dated by TCRdb to the early 2020s). General notes on the study: Persistent Graves' disease meant more than 5 years of antithyroid drug treatment with TSH receptor autoantibodies that stayed positive. Patients with persistent Graves' disease were compared with patients with newly diagnosed Graves' disease using TCR sequencing and RNA sequencing of peripheral blood. In the clinical cohort, patients with persistent Graves' disease had used antithyroid drugs for an average of roughly 10 years. TCR sequencing covered roughly 13 persistent and roughly 20 newly diagnosed Graves' disease patients, some 33 samples in total. The study was registered as a clinical trial and conducted in China.

Clipping removes 3 bases from V and 3 bases from J, with 4 as the unmatched junction base count. The CDR3 contains 14 residues, cysteine and phenylalanine counted. CDR3 DNA only is kept here, 42 bases in frame from base 1. CDR1 and CDR2 were assigned from the germline V gene as MDHEN and SYDVKM. The full study reports these points: Sequencing and analysis were restricted to the TCR beta chain. Persistent patients shared more public clonotypes among themselves (2,741) than newly diagnosed patients did (about 1,000). Persistent disease showed preferential use of TRBV28, TRBJ1-2 and TRBJ2-5, whereas newly diagnosed disease favored TRBV20-1 and TRBJ2-1. Compared with newly diagnosed patients, patients with persistent Graves' disease had lower TCR Shannon entropy and fewer highly expanded clones, which suggests clonal expansion. The small sample size was acknowledged by the authors as a limitation that may reduce accuracy. Only peripheral blood was studied, because thyroid tissue, the primary lesion, was inaccessible.

The sequencing used peripheral blood mononuclear cells (PBMCs), collected when the disease was refractory, from a patient treated with antithyroid drugs. The rearranged chain carries TRBV28 and TRBJ2-7, with 8 junctional bases fitting TRBD1. The sequence came from a woman between 40 and 50 years old with Graves disease. Donor details come from another sample of the same person, matched by shared clones. The DNA reads as follows: TGTGCCAGCAGTTTTGGACAGGGATTCTACGAGCAGTACTTC. Translated, it reads CASSFGQGFYEQYF.